The 30 T cell receptor beta chains given below trace back to one sample, sequenced in a study of identical twins. TCRdb reprocessed the 5' RACE reads with MiXCR, giving one entry per CDR3 protein. The sample contains roughly 480,000 distinct CDR3 sequences, 20% to 25% of which appear only once. The data were also submitted as part of a second study, on T cells expressing NK-cell markers.

Sequencing was carried out using CD4+ T cells sorted from blood. The receptors were sampled from a woman younger than 35 in good health.

The CDR3 DNA sequence: TGTGCCAGCAGCGTCACAACAGGGTTATCCGGGGAGCTGTTTTTT. This gives the protein CASSVTTGLSGELFF. V is TRBV11-2 and J is TRBJ2-2, with D possibly TRBD1 on 6 matching bases. Trimming took 5 bases from V and 6 from J, leaving 16 bases between them. Germline V gene data show CDR1 as SGHAT and CDR2 as FQNNGV. This CDR3 region has 15 residues. The full variable domain, rest sourced from reference TRBV11-2 and TRBJ2-2, is EAGVAQSPRYKIIEKRQSVAFWCNPISGHATLYWYQQILGQGPKLLIQFQNNGVVDDSQLPKDRFSAERLKGVDSTLKIQPAKLEDSAVYLCASSVTTGLSGELFFGEGSRLTVL.

This clonotype has just a few counts. Here the CDR3 DNA reads TGTGCCAGCTCGCGACGGATAAAAGAGACCCAGTACTTC. It translates to CASSRRIKETQYF. The genes are TRBV18 and TRBJ2-5; no definite D call. The V end lost 6 bases, the J end lost 3 bases, and 11 bases lay between the germline ends. The CDR3 runs 13 residues. CDR1 and CDR2 from the germline V gene are KGHSH and LQKENI.

The gene calls are TRBV29-1 and TRBJ2-7; 7 bases map to TRBD2. V trimming: 5 bases; J trimming: 1 base; junction bases outside the gene matches: 5. The germline V gene has CDR1 SQVTM and CDR2 ANQGSEA. CDR3 length: 13 amino acids. The CDR3 sequence: CSVQSSGSYEQYF. CDR3 nucleotides: TGCAGCGTTCAGTCTAGCGGATCCTACGAGCAGTACTTC.

The chain carries TRBV2 and TRBJ2-1, with TRBD2 matching over 7 bases. From germline, CDR1 is SNHLY and CDR2 FYNNEI. Trimming at V came to 4 bases and at J to 7 bases, leaving 4 bases not matched to a gene. CDR3 length: 13 residues. The DNA of the CDR3 is TGTGCCAGCAGTGGGGAGGGCGAAAATGAGCAGTTCTTC. Protein: CASSGEGENEQFF. Using reference TRBV2 and TRBJ2-1 for the parts outside the CDR3, the full variable domain is EPEVTQTPSHQVTQMGQEVILRCVPISNHLYFYWYRQILGQKVEFLVSFYNNEISEKSEIFDDQFSVERPDGSNFTLKIRSTKLEDSAMYFCASSGEGENEQFFGPGTRLTVL.

The chain uses TRBV20-1 and TRBJ2-1, with TRBD2 matching over 8 bases. Trimming at V came to 0 bases and at J to 4 bases, leaving 8 bases not matched to a gene. The CDR3 totals 16 residues. Germline CDR1 DFQATT, CDR2 SNEGSKA (reference sequence). CDR3: CSARDPGGGGYNEQFF. DNA for the CDR3: TGCAGTGCTAGAGATCCCGGGGGGGGCGGATACAATGAGCAGTTCTTC.

The J gene is TRBJ2-7, the V gene TRBV9, with 8 nucleotides matching TRBD1. From germline, CDR1 is SGDLS and CDR2 YYNGEE. J lost 2 bases, V lost 3 bases, and 4 bases had no gene match. This CDR3 is built from 14 residues. Written as DNA, the CDR3 is TGTGCCAGCAGCGCGCGACAGGGGACCTACGAGCAGTACTTC. Encoded protein: CASSARQGTYEQYF. The full variable domain, completed using reference TRBV9 and TRBJ2-7, is DSGVTQTPKHLITATGQRVTLRCSPRSGDLSVYWYQQSLDQGLQFLIQYYNGEERAKGNILERFSAQQFPDLHSELNLSSLELGDSALYFCASSARQGTYEQYFGPGTRLTVT.

The chain joins TRBV24-1 to TRBJ2-3; 7 bases are a match to TRBD1. J was trimmed by 6 bases and V by 9 bases; bases with no gene match: 11. The CDR3 is 14 amino acids. The germline V gene encodes CDR1 KGHDR and CDR2 SFDVKD. The CDR3 DNA reads TGTGCCACCGCTGAGACAGGGCGTGGGGATACGCAGTATTTT. Translation gives CATAETGRGDTQYF.

This clonotype came up many times. The chain carries TRBV18 and TRBJ1-4; D gene uncertain. Looked up from germline, CDR1 is KGHSH and CDR2 is LQKENI. This CDR3 has 14 residues. V dropped 5 bases and J dropped 3 bases, with 10 bases sitting between them. The CDR3 loop reads CASSLQKSNEKLFF. Written as DNA, the CDR3 is TGTGCCAGCTCATTACAGAAGTCTAATGAAAAACTGTTTTTT.

This clonotype has a handful of counts. This chain links TRBV20-1 with TRBJ2-2, with 10 bases that match TRBD2. The trim removed 3 bases at V and 4 bases at J, leaving 11 bases unmatched. The CDR3 length is 17 residues. Germline assignment: CDR1 DFQATT and CDR2 SNEGSKA (reference sequence). The CDR3 protein is CSASAPGLADRTGELFF. The CDR3 coding sequence is TGCAGTGCTAGTGCCCCCGGACTAGCGGACCGCACCGGGGAGCTGTTTTTT.

Only a few counts were recorded for this clonotype. J is TRBJ2-2 and V is TRBV11-2; 9 bases align to TRBD1. V shed 7 bases, J shed 6 bases, and the junction held 9 bases outside the gene matches. Germline-derived CDR1 and CDR2 are SGHAT and FQNNGV. The CDR3 consists of 15 residues. CDR3 DNA sequence: TGTGCCAGCATCCCAGACCGGGACAGGGCCGGGGAGCTGTTTTTT. Translation gives CASIPDRDRAGELFF.

Only one count was recorded for this clonotype. This sequence joins TRBV23-1 and TRBJ2-2; D might be TRBD2 (5 bases). TRBV23-1 is reported as an ORF; its role is uncertain. V shed 3 bases and J shed 1 base, with 12 bases lying between them. CDR3 size: 16 residues. CDR3 bases: TGCGCCAGCAGTCACCGGAGGCACCAGAACACCGGGGAGCTGTTTTTT. Protein sequence: CASSHRRHQNTGELFF.

This clonotype was seen more than once but under ten times. The CDR3 DNA reads as TGTGCCATCAGTCCCCAGGGGCCCCCGCTGTGGCAGTTCTTC. Translated, it gives CAISPQGPPLWQFF. The rearrangement links TRBV10-3 to TRBJ2-1; perhaps TRBD1 as D (6 bases). The germline V gene encodes CDR1 ENHRY and CDR2 SYGVKD. This CDR3 is built from 14 residues. V was shortened by 5 bases and J by 12 bases, with 20 bases between the two germline ends.

This chain links TRBV20-1 with TRBJ2-1; D is perhaps TRBD1 (6 bases). The CDR3 runs to 12 residues. V lost 2 bases and J lost 7, with 9 bases in between. CDR1 and CDR2 (germline): DFQATT, SNEGSKA (reference sequence). For the CDR3, the DNA is TGCAGTGCTAGATGGACAGAAAATGAGCAGTTCTTC. It codes for CSARWTENEQFF.

This chain joins TRBV20-1 and TRBJ2-1; the D is unclear. The V end lost 4 bases, the J end lost 7 bases, and 8 bases lay between the germline ends. The CDR3 contains 11 residues. Germline V lookup: CDR1 DFQATT, CDR2 SNEGSKA (reference sequence). DNA for the CDR3: TGCAGTGCTAAATTCGATAATGAGCAGTTCTTC. Its translation: CSAKFDNEQFF.

This clonotype was counted a few times. This sequence joins TRBV5-1 and TRBJ2-3; D is unresolved. Germline V gives CDR1 SGHRS, CDR2 YFSETQ. The CDR3 runs to 15 residues. V was trimmed by 5 bases and J by 0 bases, leaving 13 bases between them. In nucleotides, the CDR3 is TGCGCCAGCAGTAGTAGCCCGACTAGCACAGATACGCAGTATTTT. It codes for CASSSSPTSTDTQYF.

The chain is built from TRBV7-8 and TRBJ2-5, with no clear D. Trimming shortened V by 5 bases and J by 2 bases, and 18 bases separated the two germline ends. Germline loops: CDR1 SGHVS, CDR2 FQNEAQ. The CDR3 covers 16 residues. Here the CDR3 DNA reads TGTGCCAGCAGCCCAGAGGCACAGATATTTCAAGAGACCCAGTACTTC. Its translation is CASSPEAQIFQETQYF.

V gene TRBV24-1 combines with J gene TRBJ1-6, with D hard to call. From germline, CDR1 is KGHDR and CDR2 SFDVKD. CDR3 length equals 15 residues. Trimming removed 8 bases at V and 6 bases at J, with 16 bases between. The CDR3 here is CATNARTVTNSPLHF. In DNA form, the CDR3 reads TGTGCCACCAACGCTAGGACGGTGACTAATTCACCCCTCCACTTT.

The V gene is TRBV25-1, the J gene TRBJ2-3; no definite D call. The CDR3 covers 14 residues. Germline V gene lookup returns CDR1 MGHDK and CDR2 SYGVNS. V was pared by 3 bases and J by 4 bases, with 11 bases between. The CDR3 here is CASSDRGTSDTQYF. The CDR3 DNA sequence: TGTGCCAGCAGTGATCGTGGTACTTCAGATACGCAGTATTTT.

This chain links TRBV20-1 with TRBJ2-3; 15 bases match TRBD2. There are 16 residues in the CDR3. The V segment lost 6 bases and the J segment 8 bases; nucleotides outside the gene matches: 12. Germline lookup yields CDR1 DFQATT and CDR2 SNEGSKA (reference sequence). The CDR3 sequence is CSAGYPGLAGGGTQYF. The CDR3 DNA follows: TGCAGTGCAGGCTACCCGGGACTAGCGGGAGGTGGTACGCAGTATTTT.

This clonotype has a handful of counts. The chain combines TRBV11-2 with TRBJ2-2; no firm D call. The CDR3 consists of 15 residues. Trimming took 3 bases from V and 4 from J, leaving 12 bases between them. The germline gives CDR1 SGHAT, CDR2 FQNNGV. The CDR3 protein is CASSFGSWSTGELFF. Written as DNA, the CDR3 is TGTGCCAGCAGCTTCGGTTCATGGTCCACCGGGGAGCTGTTTTTT.

This rearrangement joins TRBV20-1 to TRBJ2-5, with 9 positions matching TRBD2. This CDR3 spans 14 amino acids. Germline V gives CDR1 DFQATT, CDR2 SNEGSKA (reference sequence). The ends lost 4 bases at V and 2 bases at J; junction bases unmatched: 5. CDR3 bases: TGCAGTGCTACCCCCCTAGCGGGACAAGAGACCCAGTACTTC. Encoded protein: CSATPLAGQETQYF.

This clonotype was counted only a few times. The rearrangement joins TRBV5-4 to TRBJ2-1, with 8 nucleotides matching TRBD2. CDR1 is SGHNT and CDR2 is YYREEE in the germline V gene (reference sequence). The CDR3 contains 16 residues. Losses at the gene ends were 4 bases for V and 4 bases for J; bases not matched to a gene: 10. In DNA, the CDR3 is TGTGCCAGCAGCCTCGGGGGGGCGGGTAGTTACAATGAGCAGTTCTTC. Protein sequence: CASSLGGAGSYNEQFF.

The table lists this clonotype with a few counts. The chain has TRBV20-1 and TRBJ2-1; the match to TRBD2 covers 7 bases. In germline, CDR1 is DFQATT, CDR2 SNEGSKA (reference sequence). The CDR3 totals 17 residues. The J segment lost 8 bases and the V segment lost 1 base, leaving 17 bases of the junction unmatched. This CDR3 is CSARVFGWTRAGDEQFF. DNA for the CDR3: TGCAGTGCTAGAGTTTTTGGGTGGACTAGGGCGGGGGATGAGCAGTTCTTC.

The DNA of the CDR3 is TGTGCCGGACTAAGACGGGGGAGTGAGCAGTTCTTC. This gives the protein CAGLRRGSEQFF. This chain uses TRBV2 with TRBJ2-1, with a weak D call TRBD2 (6 bases). CDR3 length: 12 residues. Deletions cut 11 bases from V and 9 bases from J, with 17 bases between. Germline values: CDR1 SNHLY, CDR2 FYNNEI.

CDR3 bases: TGTGCCACGGGGCTTTCGGAGGAGCTGTTTTTT. It specifies CATGLSEELFF. The J gene is TRBJ2-2, the V gene TRBV6-5, with D perhaps being TRBD1 or TRBD2 (5 bases each). The germline CDR1 and CDR2 sequences are MNHEY and SVGAGI. V was cut by 10 bases and J by 10 bases, with 13 bases left in between. The CDR3 loop spans 11 amino acids.

For this clonotype: At one boundary the junction diverges from the germline segment, which might be a read error. This chain links TRBV20-1 with TRBJ1-1; D is uncertain. Germline V gene sequence: CDR1 DFQATT, CDR2 SNEGSKA (reference sequence). CDR3 size: 13 residues. CDR3 protein: CSATVRVNPEAFF. The CDR3 DNA follows: TGCAGTGCCACTGTAAGGGTGAACCCTGAAGCTTTCTTT.

The chain is built from TRBV10-3 and TRBJ1-6, with D tentatively TRBD1 (5 bases). The V gene lost 6 bases and the J gene lost 11 bases, with 14 bases spanning the gap. This CDR3 contains 13 residues. CDR1 is ENHRY, CDR2 SYGVKD, per germline. The CDR3 sequence: CAIRAGNETPLHF. CDR3 DNA: TGTGCCATCAGGGCAGGGAATGAGACACCCCTCCACTTT.

The sample holds a few counts of this clonotype. V gene TRBV27 combines with J gene TRBJ2-2; 7 bases map to TRBD2. The germline V gene encodes CDR1 MNHEY and CDR2 SMNVEV (reference sequence). The CDR3 is 18 residues long. V shed 6 bases, J shed 1 base, and the junction held 14 bases outside the gene matches. The DNA for the CDR3 is TGTGCCAGCAGGCCCCAATTCCGCCAGCGGGGGAACACCGGGGAGCTGTTTTTT. Its translation is CASRPQFRQRGNTGELFF.

This clonotype was detected a few times. The chain carries TRBV20-1 and TRBJ2-1, with D perhaps TRBD2 (5 bases). CDR1 and CDR2 (germline): DFQATT, SNEGSKA (reference sequence). This CDR3 has 15 amino acids. The V and J ends lost 2 bases and 0 bases respectively, with 11 bases between them. DNA for the CDR3: TGCAGTGCTAGACGGCTAGGGAGCTCCTACAATGAGCAGTTCTTC. Its protein product is CSARRLGSSYNEQFF.

The chain carries TRBV20-1 and TRBJ2-5; D is unclear. Germline CDR1 is DFQATT and CDR2 is SNEGSKA (reference sequence). Trimming removed 4 bases at V and 2 bases at J, with 5 bases between. The CDR3 loop spans 11 amino acids. CDR3: CSAKQQETQYF. DNA of the CDR3: TGCAGTGCTAAACAGCAAGAGACCCAGTACTTC.